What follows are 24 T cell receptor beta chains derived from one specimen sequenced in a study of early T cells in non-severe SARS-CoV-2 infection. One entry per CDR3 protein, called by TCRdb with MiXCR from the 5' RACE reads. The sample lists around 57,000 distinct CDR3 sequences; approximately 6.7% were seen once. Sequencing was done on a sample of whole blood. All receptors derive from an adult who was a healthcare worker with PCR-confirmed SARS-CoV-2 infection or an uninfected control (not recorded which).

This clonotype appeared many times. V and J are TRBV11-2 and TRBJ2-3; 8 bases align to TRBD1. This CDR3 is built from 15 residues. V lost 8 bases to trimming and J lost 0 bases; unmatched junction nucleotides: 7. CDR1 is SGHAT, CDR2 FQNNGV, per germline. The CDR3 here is CASGPGGASTDTQYF. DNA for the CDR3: TGTGCCAGCGGACCAGGGGGCGCGAGCACAGATACGCAGTATTTT.

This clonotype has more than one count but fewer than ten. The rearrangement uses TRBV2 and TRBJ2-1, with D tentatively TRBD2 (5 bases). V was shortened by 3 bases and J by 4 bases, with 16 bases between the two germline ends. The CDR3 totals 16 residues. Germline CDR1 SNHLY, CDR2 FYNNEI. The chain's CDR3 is CASSEYSGGFYNEQFF. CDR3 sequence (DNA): TGTGCCAGCAGTGAGTACAGTGGAGGATTTTACAATGAGCAGTTCTTC.

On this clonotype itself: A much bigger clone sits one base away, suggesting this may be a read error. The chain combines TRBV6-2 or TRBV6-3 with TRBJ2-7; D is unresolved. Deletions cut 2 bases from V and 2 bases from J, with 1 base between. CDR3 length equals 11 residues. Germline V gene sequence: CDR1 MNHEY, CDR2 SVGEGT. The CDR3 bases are TGTGCCAGCAGTTACGCCTACGAGCAGTACTTC. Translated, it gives CASSYAYEQYF.

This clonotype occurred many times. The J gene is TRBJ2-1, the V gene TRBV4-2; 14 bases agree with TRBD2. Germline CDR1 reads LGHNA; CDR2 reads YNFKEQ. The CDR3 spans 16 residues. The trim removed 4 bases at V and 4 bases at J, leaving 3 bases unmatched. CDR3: CASSLWTSGGYNEQFF. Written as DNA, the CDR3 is TGTGCCAGCAGCCTATGGACTAGCGGGGGGTACAATGAGCAGTTCTTC.

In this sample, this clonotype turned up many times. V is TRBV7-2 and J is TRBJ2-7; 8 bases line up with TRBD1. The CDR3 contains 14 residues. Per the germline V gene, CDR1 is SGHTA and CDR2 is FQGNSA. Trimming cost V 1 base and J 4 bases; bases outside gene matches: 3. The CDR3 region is CASSLDRGRYEQYF. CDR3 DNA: TGTGCCAGCAGCTTAGACAGGGGGAGGTACGAGCAGTACTTC.

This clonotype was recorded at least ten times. The CDR3 loop reads CASSPFGRGGIGNEQFF. The CDR3 nucleotides are TGCGCCAGCAGCCCTTTTGGGAGGGGAGGTATTGGAAATGAGCAGTTCTTC. The chain uses TRBV5-1 and TRBJ2-1; 7 positions match TRBD2. Germline CDR1 SGHRS, CDR2 YFSETQ. J was trimmed by 7 bases and V by 4 bases; bases with no gene match: 17. The CDR3 is made up of 17 amino acids.

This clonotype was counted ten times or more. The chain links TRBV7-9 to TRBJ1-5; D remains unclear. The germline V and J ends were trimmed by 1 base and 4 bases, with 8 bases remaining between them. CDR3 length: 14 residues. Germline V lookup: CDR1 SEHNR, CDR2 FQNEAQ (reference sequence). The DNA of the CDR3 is TGTGCCAGCAGCTTAGATGCGGTGAATCAGCCCCAGCATTTT. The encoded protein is CASSLDAVNQPQHF.

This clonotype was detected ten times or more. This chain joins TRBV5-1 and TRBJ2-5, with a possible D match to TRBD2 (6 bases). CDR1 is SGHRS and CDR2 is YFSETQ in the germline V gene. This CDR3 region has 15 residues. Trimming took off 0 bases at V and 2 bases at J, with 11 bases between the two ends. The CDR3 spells CASSLGSAGQETQYF. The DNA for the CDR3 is TGCGCCAGCAGCTTGGGATCTGCGGGGCAAGAGACCCAGTACTTC.

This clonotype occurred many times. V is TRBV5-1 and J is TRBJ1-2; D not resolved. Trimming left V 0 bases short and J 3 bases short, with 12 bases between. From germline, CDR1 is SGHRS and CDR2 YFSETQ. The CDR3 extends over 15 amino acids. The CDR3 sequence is CASSLDRMGDYGYTF. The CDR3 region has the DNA TGCGCCAGCAGCTTGGATCGGATGGGTGACTATGGCTACACCTTC.

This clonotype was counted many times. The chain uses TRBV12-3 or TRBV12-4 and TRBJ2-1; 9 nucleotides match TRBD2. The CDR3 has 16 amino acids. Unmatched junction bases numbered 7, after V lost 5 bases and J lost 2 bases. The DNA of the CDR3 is TGTGCCAGCAGTGGGGGGGGACTAGCCACCTACAATGAGCAGTTCTTC. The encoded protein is CASSGGGLATYNEQFF.

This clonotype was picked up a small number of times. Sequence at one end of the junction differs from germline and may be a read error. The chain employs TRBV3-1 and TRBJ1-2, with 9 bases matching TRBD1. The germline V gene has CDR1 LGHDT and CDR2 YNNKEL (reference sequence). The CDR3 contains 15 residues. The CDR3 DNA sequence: TGTGTCAGCAGCCATGGGACAGGGCGGTTAGATGGCTACACCTTC. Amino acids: CVSSHGTGRLDGYTF. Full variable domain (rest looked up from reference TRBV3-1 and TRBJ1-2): DTAVSQTPKYLVTQMGNDKSIKCEQNLGHDTMYWYKQDSKKFLKIMFSYNNKELIINETVPNRFSPKSPDKAHLNLHINSLELGDSAVYFCVSSHGTGRLDGYTFGSGTRLTVV.

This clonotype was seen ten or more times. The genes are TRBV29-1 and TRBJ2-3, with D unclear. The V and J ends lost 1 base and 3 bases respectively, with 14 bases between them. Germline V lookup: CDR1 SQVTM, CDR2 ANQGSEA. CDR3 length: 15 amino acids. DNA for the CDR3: TGCAGCGTTGAAGGAGTCGAAAGGCGTACAGATACGCAGTATTTT. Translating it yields CSVEGVERRTDTQYF.

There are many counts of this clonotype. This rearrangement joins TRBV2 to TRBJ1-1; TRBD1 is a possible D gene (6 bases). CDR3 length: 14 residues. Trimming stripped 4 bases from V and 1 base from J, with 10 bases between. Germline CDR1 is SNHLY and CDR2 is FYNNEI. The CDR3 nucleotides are TGTGCCAGCAGTGTACAGGGAGGGAACACTGAAGCTTTCTTT. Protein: CASSVQGGNTEAFF.

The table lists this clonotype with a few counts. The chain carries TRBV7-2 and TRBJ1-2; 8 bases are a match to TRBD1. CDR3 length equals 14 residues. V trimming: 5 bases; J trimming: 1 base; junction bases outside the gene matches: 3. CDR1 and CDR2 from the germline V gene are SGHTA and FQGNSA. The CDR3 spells CASSLGQGNYGYTF. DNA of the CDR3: TGTGCCAGCAGCCTTGGACAGGGTAACTATGGCTACACCTTC.

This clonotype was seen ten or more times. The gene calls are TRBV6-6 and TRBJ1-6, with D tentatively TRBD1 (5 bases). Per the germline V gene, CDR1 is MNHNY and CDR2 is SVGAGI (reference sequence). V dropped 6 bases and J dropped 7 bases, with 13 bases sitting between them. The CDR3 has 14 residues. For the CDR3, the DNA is TGTGCCAGCAGCGGGACTTCTTCGAATTCACCCCTCCACTTT. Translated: CASSGTSSNSPLHF.

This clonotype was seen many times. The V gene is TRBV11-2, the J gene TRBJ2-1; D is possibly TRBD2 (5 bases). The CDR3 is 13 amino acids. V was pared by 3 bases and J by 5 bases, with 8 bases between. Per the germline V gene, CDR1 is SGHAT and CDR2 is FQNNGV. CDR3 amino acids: CASSLGVNNEQFF. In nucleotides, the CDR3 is TGTGCCAGCAGCTTGGGAGTTAACAATGAGCAGTTCTTC. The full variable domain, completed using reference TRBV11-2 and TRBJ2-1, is EAGVAQSPRYKIIEKRQSVAFWCNPISGHATLYWYQQILGQGPKLLIQFQNNGVVDDSQLPKDRFSAERLKGVDSTLKIQPAKLEDSAVYLCASSLGVNNEQFFGPGTRLTVL.

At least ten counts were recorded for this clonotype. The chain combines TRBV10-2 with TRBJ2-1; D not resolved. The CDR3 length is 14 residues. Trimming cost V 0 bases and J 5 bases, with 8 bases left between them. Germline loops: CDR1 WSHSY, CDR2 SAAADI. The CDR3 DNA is TGCGCCAGCAGTGAGTCAGGTCAGCACAATGAGCAGTTCTTC. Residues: CASSESGQHNEQFF.

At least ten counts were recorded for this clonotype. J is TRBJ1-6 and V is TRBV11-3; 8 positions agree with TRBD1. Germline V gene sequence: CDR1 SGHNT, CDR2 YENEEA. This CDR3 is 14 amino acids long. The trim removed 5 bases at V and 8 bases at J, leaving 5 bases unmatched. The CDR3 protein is CASSITGGDSPLHF. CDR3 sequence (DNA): TGTGCCAGCAGCATAACAGGGGGGGATTCACCCCTCCACTTT.

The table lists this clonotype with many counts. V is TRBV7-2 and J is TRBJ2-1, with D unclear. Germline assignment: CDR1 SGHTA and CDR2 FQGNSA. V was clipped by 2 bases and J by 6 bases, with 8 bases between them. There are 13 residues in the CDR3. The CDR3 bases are TGTGCCAGCAGCTTATCCACTATCAATGAGCAGTTCTTC. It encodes CASSLSTINEQFF.

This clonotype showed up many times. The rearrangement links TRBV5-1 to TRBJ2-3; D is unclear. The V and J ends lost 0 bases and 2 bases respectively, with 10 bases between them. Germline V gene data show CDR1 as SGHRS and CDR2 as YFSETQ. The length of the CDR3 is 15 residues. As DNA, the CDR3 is TGCGCCAGCAGCTTGGAAGGCAGGTACACAGATACGCAGTATTTT. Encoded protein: CASSLEGRYTDTQYF.

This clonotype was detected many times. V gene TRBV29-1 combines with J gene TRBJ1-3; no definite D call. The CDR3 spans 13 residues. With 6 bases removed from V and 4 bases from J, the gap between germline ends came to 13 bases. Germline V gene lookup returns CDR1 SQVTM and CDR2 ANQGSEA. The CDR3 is CSVTVLGGNTIYF. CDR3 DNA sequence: TGCAGCGTCACCGTACTGGGAGGAAACACCATATATTTT. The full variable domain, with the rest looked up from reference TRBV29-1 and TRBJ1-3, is SAVISQKPSRDICQRGTSLTIQCQVDSQVTMMFWYRQQPGQSLTLIATANQGSEATYESGFVIDKFPISRPNLTFSTLTVSNMSPEDSSIYLCSVTVLGGNTIYFGEGSWLTVV.

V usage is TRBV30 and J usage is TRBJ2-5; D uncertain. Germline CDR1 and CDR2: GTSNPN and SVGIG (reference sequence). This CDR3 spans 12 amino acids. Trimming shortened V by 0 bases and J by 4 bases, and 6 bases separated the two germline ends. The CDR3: CAWSVQLETQYF. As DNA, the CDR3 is TGTGCCTGGAGTGTACAATTAGAGACCCAGTACTTC.

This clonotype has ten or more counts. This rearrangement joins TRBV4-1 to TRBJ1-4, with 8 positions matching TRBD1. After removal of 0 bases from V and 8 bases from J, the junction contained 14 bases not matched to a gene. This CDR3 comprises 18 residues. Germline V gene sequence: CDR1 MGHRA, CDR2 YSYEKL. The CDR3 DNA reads TGCGCCAGCAGCCAAGAAGGGGACAGGTACTTGGCTGGGGAAAAACTGTTTTTT. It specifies CASSQEGDRYLAGEKLFF.

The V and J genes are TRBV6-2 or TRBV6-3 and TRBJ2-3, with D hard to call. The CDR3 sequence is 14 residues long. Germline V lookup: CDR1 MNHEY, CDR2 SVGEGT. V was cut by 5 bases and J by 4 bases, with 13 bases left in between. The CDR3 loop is CASSAQKRADTQYF. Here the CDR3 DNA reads TGTGCCAGCAGTGCCCAGAAGCGCGCAGATACGCAGTATTTT.